This TCR beta chain was profiled in a study of CD8 T cells in Susac syndrome. Random hexamers served to reverse transcribe roughly 0.5 to 1 ug RNA. TCRdb passed the immunoSEQ multiplex PCR reads through MiXCR, listing each CDR3 protein once. The sample has about 52,000 distinct CDR3 sequences, 93% seen once. The CDR3 extends over 14 amino acids. The germline V gene encodes CDR1 MGHRA and CDR2 YSYEKL. V lost 3 bases and J 7 bases, leaving 12 bases between the germline ends. Material: CD8+ T cells from PBMCs. The clonotype originates from a human donor with multiple sclerosis. V and J are TRBV4-1 and TRBJ2-2, with D unclear. This CDR3 reads CASSQIMGRGELFF. Here the CDR3 DNA reads TGCGCCAGCAGCCAGATTATGGGTCGCGGGGAGCTGTTTTTT.